Listed here are 2 T cell receptor beta chains from one sample, sequenced in a study of Ad26.COV2.S vaccination and SARS-CoV-2 variants. Generated by immunoSEQ multiplex PCR, the TCRdb table keeps only in-frame clones and is missing some. In the table there are roughly 400,000 clones, 90% of which are singletons. Specified treatment: roughly 18 received Ad26.COV2.S at low or high dose, single or two shots; about 5 received placebo; per-sample allocation not given. All samples were drawn on day 63, counting from the first vaccine or placebo injection. The sample consisted of peripheral blood, taken in a trial of Ad26.COV2.S vaccine versus placebo. These TCRs come from a person aged 18-65 years who received the Ad26.COV2.S COVID-19 vaccine or a placebo.

This chain uses TRBV7-9 with TRBJ2-5, with a possible D match to TRBD1 (5 bases). The germline V gene encodes CDR1 SEHNR and CDR2 FQNEAQ (reference sequence). Deletions cut 1 base from V and 8 bases from J, with 23 bases between. There are 17 residues in the CDR3. The CDR3 nucleotides read TGTGCCAGCAGCTTAGGGCGGACACTGCAGGTTCTAGGTACCCAGTACTTC. Protein sequence: CASSLGRTLQVLGTQYF.

The CDR3 DNA sequence: TGTGCCACCAGCAGAGATCCCCAGGCTATGGGGGAGACCCAGTACTTC. It codes for CATSRDPQAMGETQYF. This chain joins TRBV15 and TRBJ2-5; D unclear. The CDR3 is 16 amino acids. Per germline, CDR1 LNHNV and CDR2 YYDKDF (reference sequence). The V end was cut by 0 bases, the J end by 5 bases, with 16 bases between. The whole variable domain, remainder taken from reference TRBV15 and TRBJ2-5, is DAMVIQNPRYQVTQFGKPVTLSCSQTLNHNVMYWYQQKSSQAPKLLFHYYDKDFNNEADTPDNFQSRRPNTSFCFLDIRSPGLGDTAMYLCATSRDPQAMGETQYFGPGTRLLVL.